The rows below give T cell receptor beta chains drawn from one sample of a study of Ad26.COV2.S vaccination and SARS-CoV-2 variants. Using immunoSEQ multiplex PCR, the repertoire was profiled, and TCRdb retains in-frame clones only, with some absent. The repertoire holds fewer than 900,000 clones, more than 70% seen once, with around 1.5% in the top ten. This material consisted of peripheral blood, taken in a trial of Ad26.COV2.S vaccine versus placebo. These receptors all stem from a person aged 18-65 years who received the Ad26.COV2.S COVID-19 vaccine or a placebo. Each CDR3 is given with its conserved first and last residue. Each record gives: V gene, J gene, CDR3 protein.

TRBV11-3	TRBJ2-5	CASSLGGVLETQYF
TRBV10-3	TRBJ2-7	CAISPSGEQYF
TRBV18	TRBJ2-7	CASSPPGGLSSYEQYF
TRBV6-2/TRBV6-3	TRBJ2-2	CASSSGRLAGFTGELFF
TRBV29-1	TRBJ2-2	CSVVPTSPTGELFF
TRBV7-2	TRBJ2-1	CASSLVRTGEQFF
TRBV10-1	TRBJ2-2	CASSEAGVDGELFF
TRBV7-2	TRBJ2-6	CATHPRTRGANVLTF
TRBV5-6	TRBJ2-5	CASSVPGQGRETQYF
TRBV19	TRBJ1-6	CATSGIPYNSPLHF
TRBV28	TRBJ2-7	CASGPGLAAYEQYF
TRBV7-2	TRBJ1-1	CASSLLRNTEAFF
TRBV11-2	TRBJ2-7	CASSLYASRMYF
TRBV4-1	TRBJ1-2	CASSQDENGRYSYTF
TRBV7-7	TRBJ2-7	CASSLGQDYEQYF
TRBV6-5	TRBJ2-7	CASNQDRGGYEQYF
TRBV10-3	TRBJ2-3	CAISPGQGGTDTQYF
TRBV19	TRBJ1-4	CASSIWPVNEKLFF
TRBV9	TRBJ2-1	CASSVDSHPYNEQFF
TRBV27	TRBJ1-2	CASSTSGRVYGYTF
TRBV6-2/TRBV6-3	TRBJ2-3	CASSYSPRGPFQDTQYF
TRBV30	TRBJ1-5	CAWGLRDGNQPQHF
TRBV5-4	TRBJ2-3	CASSLVGVSTDTQYF
TRBV2	TRBJ2-7	CASSAGGPNEQYF
TRBV9	TRBJ2-3	CASSAGHWFQDTQYF
TRBV10-3	TRBJ2-2	CAIRTRETGELFF
TRBV5-1	TRBJ1-3	CASSLGGASGNTIYF
TRBV5-6	TRBJ1-4	CASSLWGVREKLFF
TRBV7-2	TRBJ1-1	CASSLEGRGTEAFF